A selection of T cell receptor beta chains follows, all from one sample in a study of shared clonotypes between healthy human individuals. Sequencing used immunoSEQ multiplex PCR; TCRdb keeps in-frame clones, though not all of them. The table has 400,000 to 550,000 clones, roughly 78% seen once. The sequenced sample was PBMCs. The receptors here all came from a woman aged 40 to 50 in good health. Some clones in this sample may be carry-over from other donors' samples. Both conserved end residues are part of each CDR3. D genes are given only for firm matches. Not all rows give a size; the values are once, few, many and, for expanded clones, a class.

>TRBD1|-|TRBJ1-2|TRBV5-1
TGCGCCAGCAGCTTGGGGACAGGGACCTATGGCTACACCTTC
CASSLGTGTYGYTF
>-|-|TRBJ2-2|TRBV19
TGTGCCAGTAGAGGCGCGTTTACCGGGTACACCGGGGAGCTGTTTTTT
CASRGAFTGYTGELFF
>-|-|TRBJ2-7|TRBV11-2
TGTGCCAGCAGCTCCCTAGGGCTTCAGGGTTACCACGAGCAGTACTTC
CASSSLGLQGYHEQYF
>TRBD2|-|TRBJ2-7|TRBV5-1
TGCGCCAGCAGCCCTCCGGGAGGGCCCCACGAGCAGTACTTC
CASSPPGGPHEQYF
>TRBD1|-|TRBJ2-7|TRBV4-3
TGCGCCAGCAGCCAAGGCGTGACAGGGAGCTCCTACGAGCAGTACTTC
CASSQGVTGSSYEQYF
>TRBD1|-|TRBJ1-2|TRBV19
TGTGCCAGTAGTTTCACCTCGGGACAGGCCTCCTATGGCTACACCTTC
CASSFTSGQASYGYTF
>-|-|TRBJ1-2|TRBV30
TGTGCCTGGGTCAGCGGGTCTGGTGGCTACATCTTC
CAWVSGSGGYIF
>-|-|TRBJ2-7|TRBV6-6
TGTGCCAGCAGTACGTGGGGGCCGTCCGAGCAGTACTTC
CASSTWGPSEQYF
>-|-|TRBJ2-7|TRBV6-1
TGTGCCAGCAGAGAACCGGGACTTGGGGTCGAGCAGTACTTC
CASREPGLGVEQYF
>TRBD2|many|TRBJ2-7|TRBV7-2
TGTGCCAGCAGCTTAGGCGGGAGACCCTACGAGCAGTACTTC
CASSLGGRPYEQYF
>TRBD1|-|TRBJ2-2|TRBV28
TGTGCCAGCAGTTCTGACAGGGTTGTTTCCGGGGAGCTGTTTTTT
CASSSDRVVSGELFF
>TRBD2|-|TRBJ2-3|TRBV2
TGTGCCAGCAACGGAGGACTAGCGGGATTATCGGATACGCAGTATTTT
CASNGGLAGLSDTQYF
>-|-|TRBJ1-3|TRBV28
TGTGCCAGCAGTTTGCCCGCCGGAAACACCATATATTTT
CASSLPAGNTIYF
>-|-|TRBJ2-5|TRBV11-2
TGTGCCAGCAGCGCAGACGGCCAGACCCAGTACTTC
CASSADGQTQYF
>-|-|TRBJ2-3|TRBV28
TGTGCCAGCACTACTTCGGCGAAGGATACGCAGTATTTT
CASTTSAKDTQYF
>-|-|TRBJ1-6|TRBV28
TGTGCCACGCGGGGGTCTTTTAATTCACCCCTCCACTTT
CATRGSFNSPLHF
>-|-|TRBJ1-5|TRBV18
TGTGCCAGCTCACCAGGGTGGGGACAGCCCCAGCATTTT
CASSPGWGQPQHF
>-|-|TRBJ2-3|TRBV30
TGTGCCTGGAGTTCCCTGAAGACAGATACGCAGTATTTT
CAWSSLKTDTQYF
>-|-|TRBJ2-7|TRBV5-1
TGCGCCAGCAGCTTGACGGGATCAGTCTACGAGCAGTACTTC
CASSLTGSVYEQYF
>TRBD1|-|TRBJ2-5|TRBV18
TGTGCCAGCTCCCGACAGGGTTCCTTGGAGACCCAGTACTTC
CASSRQGSLETQYF
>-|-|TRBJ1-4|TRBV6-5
TGTGCCAGCAGTTACCTTCGGAATGAAAAACTGTTTTTT
CASSYLRNEKLFF
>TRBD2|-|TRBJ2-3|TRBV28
TGTGCCAGCAGTCCCGGACTAGCGGGTGCTAGTGTGGAGTATTTT
CASSPGLAGASVEYF
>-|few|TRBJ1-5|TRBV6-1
TGTGCCAGCAGTAGGGAGCCACGACAGCCCCAGCATTTT
CASSREPRQPQHF
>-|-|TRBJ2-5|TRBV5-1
TGCGCCAGCCTCCGGGATGTTAACCTGCCCGAGACCCAGTACTTC
CASLRDVNLPETQYF
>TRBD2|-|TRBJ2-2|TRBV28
TGTGCCAGCTTAGCGGGAGCCTCCCCCGGGGAGCTGTTTTTT
CASLAGASPGELFF
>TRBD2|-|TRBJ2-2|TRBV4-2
TGTGCCAGCAGCCATCAGCGGGAGGGCAGCGGGGAGCTGTTTTTT
CASSHQREGSGELFF
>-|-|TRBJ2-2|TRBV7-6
TGTGCCAGCAGCTTAGTCCGGAACACCGGGGAGCTGTTTTTT
CASSLVRNTGELFF
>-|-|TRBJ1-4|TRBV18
TGTGCCAGCTCAACTCGACAGGCAACTAATGAAAAACTGTTTTTT
CASSTRQATNEKLFF
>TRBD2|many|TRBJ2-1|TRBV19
TGTGCCAGTAGTATTCCTAGCGGGAGTAGGTATGAGCAGTTCTTC
CASSIPSGSRYEQFF
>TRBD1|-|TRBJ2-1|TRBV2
TGTGCCACCGGTGAGGCAGGGGGCGGGAAGGGTGAGCAGTTCTTC
CATGEAGGGKGEQFF
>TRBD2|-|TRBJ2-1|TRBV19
TGTGCCAGTAGTCGCAGGCTAGCGGGCGTGCTTGAGCAGTTCTTC
CASSRRLAGVLEQFF
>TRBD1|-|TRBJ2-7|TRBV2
TGTGCCAGCAGTGTAAGAGACAGGGGCCGGGAGCAGTACTTC
CASSVRDRGREQYF
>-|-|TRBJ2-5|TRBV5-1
TGCGCCAGCAGCTTGGAAGGTTCAGAGACCCAGTACTTC
CASSLEGSETQYF
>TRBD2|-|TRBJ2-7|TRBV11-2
TGTGCCAGCAGCGGGGGGACTAGCGCCGAGCAGTACTTC
CASSGGTSAEQYF
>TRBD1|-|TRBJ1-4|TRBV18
TGTGCCAGCTCACCGGGACAGAATGAAAAACTGTTTTTT
CASSPGQNEKLFF
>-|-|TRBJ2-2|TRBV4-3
TGCGCCAGCAGCCAAGAGCGCAGGGGAGGGTATACCGGGGAGCTGTTTTTT
CASSQERRGGYTGELFF
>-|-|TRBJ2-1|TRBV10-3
TGTGCCATCGGGGGGCTGCTAGACTACAATGAGCAGTTCTTC
CAIGGLLDYNEQFF
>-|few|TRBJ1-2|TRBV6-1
TGTGCCAGCAATGAAGGCCTTCTTTTAATTCTTCTCTATGGCTACACCTTC
CASNEGLLLILLYGYTF
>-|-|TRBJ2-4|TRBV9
TGTGCCAGCAGCGTAGGTGCAGGGAATGAAAACATTCAGTACTTC
CASSVGAGNENIQYF
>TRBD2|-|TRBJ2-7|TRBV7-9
TGTGCCAGCAGCTCCAGACTAGCGGGAGCTGTCGAGCAGTACTTC
CASSSRLAGAVEQYF
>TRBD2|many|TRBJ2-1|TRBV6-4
TGTGCCAGCAGTGACTCGAGCGGGGGGGACTACAATGAGCAGTTCTTC
CASSDSSGGDYNEQFF
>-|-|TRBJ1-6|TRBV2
TGTGCCAGCAGGATCCAGCACAATAATTCACCCCTCCACTTT
CASRIQHNNSPLHF
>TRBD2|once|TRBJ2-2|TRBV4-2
TGTGCCAGCAGCCACCCGGGACTAGCGGGAGACAGGAACGGGGAGCTGTTTTTT
CASSHPGLAGDRNGELFF
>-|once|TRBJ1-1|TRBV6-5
TGTGCCAGCAGTTACAGCTTCGCGGTGATGAACACTGAAGCTTTCTTT
CASSYSFAVMNTEAFF
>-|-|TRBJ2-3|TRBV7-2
TGTGCCAGCAGCTTAGTTTCAGACAGTAGCACAGATACGCAGTATTTT
CASSLVSDSSTDTQYF
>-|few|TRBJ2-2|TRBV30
TGTGCCTGGAGTGTTAGCGGAAACACCGGGGAGCTGTTTTTT
CAWSVSGNTGELFF
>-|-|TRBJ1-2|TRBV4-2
TGTGCCAGCAGCCAAGGGGGGACAAGGGGCTATGGCTACACCTTC
CASSQGGTRGYGYTF
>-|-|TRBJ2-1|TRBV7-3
TGTGCCAGCAGCCCGTCTAGGGACTACAATGAGCAGTTCTTC
CASSPSRDYNEQFF
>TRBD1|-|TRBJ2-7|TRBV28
TGTGCCAGCACCCCGGGGACAGGGATTCGGGGCGAGCAGTACTTC
CASTPGTGIRGEQYF
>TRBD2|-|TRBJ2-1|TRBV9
TGTGCCAGCAGCTCAAGGACTAGCGGGAGTTTAAATGAGCAGTTCTTC
CASSSRTSGSLNEQFF
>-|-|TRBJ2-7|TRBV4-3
TGCGCCAGCAGCCAGGACGTTCATGGGACACCAACCTACGAGCAGTACTTC
CASSQDVHGTPTYEQYF
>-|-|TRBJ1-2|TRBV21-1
TGTGCCAGCAGCAATCCCCCCACGGTCGATGGCTACACCTTC
CASSNPPTVDGYTF